The 22 T cell receptor beta chains reported below all come from one sample, sequenced in a study of T cells in Graves' hyperthyroidism and ophthalmopathy. Amplification of TCR beta CDR3 regions used RNA as the template. Carried out on the TCR CDR3, a first-round RT-PCR used the HTBI primer set. One entry per CDR3 protein, called by TCRdb with MiXCR from the multiplex PCR reads. This sample has around 500,000 distinct CDR3 sequences, with 13% to 15% found just once. Sequenced: blood. These receptors all stem from a woman younger than 30 with Graves' hyperthyroidism.

This chain links TRBV27 with TRBJ2-7; D is possibly TRBD2 (6 bases). The germline V gene encodes CDR1 MNHEY and CDR2 SMNVEV (reference sequence). The CDR3 spans 16 residues. The CDR3: CDSSPSEGRIAAEQYV. CDR3 DNA: TGTGATAGCAGCCCCTCGGAGGGGAGGATTGCGGCCGAGCAGTACGTC.

With respect to this clonotype: Relative to the germline gene, one junction end is altered; a read error may explain this. V usage is TRBV12-3 or TRBV12-4 and J usage is TRBJ1-5; no reliable D call. This CDR3 is 15 amino acids long. CDR3: CASSLERNPNQPQHF. CDR3 bases: TGTGCCAGCAGCTTAGAGAGGAACCCCAATCAGCCCCAGCATTTT.

This clonotype was found many times. The chain carries TRBV6-1 and TRBJ2-1, with TRBD1 matching 9 bases. Per the germline V gene, CDR1 is MNHNS and CDR2 is SASEGT. CDR3 length: 19 residues. The V segment lost 3 bases and the J segment 2 bases; nucleotides outside the gene matches: 14. CDR3 coding DNA: TGTGCCAGCAGTGAGATGGGACAGGGACCCGCGGGAGCCTACAATGAGCAGTTCTTC. The encoded protein is CASSEMGQGPAGAYNEQFF.

The table lists this clonotype with many counts. The V and J genes are TRBV2 and TRBJ1-1; weak D call: TRBD1 (5 bases). The CDR3 covers 13 residues. CDR1 is SNHLY, CDR2 FYNNEI, per germline. V was clipped by 6 bases and J by 4 bases, with 12 bases between them. The CDR3 nucleotides are TGTGCCAGCAGGGGGCAGGGAGTCACTGAAGCTTTCTTT. This sequence encodes CASRGQGVTEAFF.

A remark on this clonotype: A much larger clone sits a single nucleotide away, making a read error possible. The chain couples TRBV13 to TRBJ2-2; a possible D gene is TRBD2 (7 bases). Trimming left V 4 bases short and J 1 base short, with 10 bases between. CDR1 and CDR2 (germline): PRHDT, FYEKMQ (reference sequence). The CDR3 contains 15 residues. DNA of the CDR3: TGTGCCAGCAGCTCCGGGGGGCAGAACACCGGGGAGCTGTTTTTT. Protein: CASSSGGQNTGELFF.

J is TRBJ2-7 and V is TRBV14; D gene unclear. V was trimmed by 8 bases and J by 6 bases, leaving 20 bases between them. The germline CDR1 and CDR2 sequences are SGHDN and FVKESK. The CDR3 has 14 amino acids. The CDR3: CASPSRASACEQYV. Here the CDR3 DNA reads TGTGCCAGCCCCTCCCGGGCATCCGCGTGCGAGCAGTACGTC.

The DNA of the CDR3 is TGCAGTGCTAGAGGGGTGACGAACACTGAAGCTTTCTTT. It translates to CSARGVTNTEAFF. V gene TRBV20-1 combines with J gene TRBJ1-1; no reliable D call. CDR3 length: 13 amino acids. Deletions cut 1 base from V and 1 base from J, with 7 bases between. Germline loops: CDR1 DFQATT, CDR2 SNEGSKA (reference sequence).

This clonotype has a count of ten or more. The rearrangement uses TRBV10-3 and TRBJ2-6, with 7 bases matching TRBD1. The V gene end was trimmed by 0 bases and the J gene end by 4 bases; junction bases not matched to a gene: 15. The CDR3 is 20 amino acids. Germline-derived CDR1 and CDR2 are ENHRY and SYGVKD. DNA of the CDR3: TGTGCCATCAGTGAGTCGAGCGAGACAGGGCTCCCCCGGGGGGCCAACGTCCTGACTTTC. Residues: CAISESSETGLPRGANVLTF.

With respect to this clonotype: This may stem from a read error, because a much larger clone lies one nucleotide away. J is TRBJ2-1 and V is TRBV20-1, with D possibly being TRBD2 (6 bases). This CDR3 is built from 12 residues. The germline V gene has CDR1 DFQATT and CDR2 SNEGSKA (reference sequence). CDR3 protein: CSVRAQTEGQFF. The CDR3 bases are TGCAGTGTTAGAGCCCAGACGGAGGGCCAGTTCTTC.

This clonotype was observed many times. The chain employs TRBV12-3 or TRBV12-4 and TRBJ2-7; the D gene is possibly TRBD2 (5 bases). The CDR3 sequence is 14 residues long. Trimming pared 6 bases from V and 2 bases from J, leaving 14 bases between. As DNA, the CDR3 is TGTGCCAGCAGCCTGACGGCCGGGGCCTACGAGCAGTACTTC. Translation: CASSLTAGAYEQYF.

In regard to this clonotype: This could be a read error, since a much larger clone is one nucleotide away. The chain employs TRBV29-1 and TRBJ2-7; 10 positions match TRBD2. Germline loops: CDR1 SQVTM, CDR2 ANQGSEA. This CDR3 contains 12 residues. J gave up 5 bases and V 6 bases, and 4 bases lay outside the gene matches. Here the CDR3 DNA reads TGCAGCGTCGAGCGGGAGGGCAACGAGCAGTACTTC. Translating gives CSVEREGNEQYF.

At least ten counts were recorded for this clonotype. The chain joins TRBV15 to TRBJ2-7, with TRBD2 identical over 8 bases. The germline CDR1 and CDR2 sequences are LNHNV and YYDKDF (reference sequence). With V trimmed by 0 bases and J by 4 bases, 2 bases remained unmatched. There are 14 residues in the CDR3. The CDR3 protein is CATSRDTSGYEQYF. CDR3 nucleotides: TGTGCCACCAGCAGAGATACTAGCGGTTACGAGCAGTACTTC.

This clonotype was counted at least ten times. The chain couples TRBV7-2 to TRBJ2-3, with TRBD2 matching 11 bases. Germline values: CDR1 SGHTA, CDR2 FQGNSA. The ends lost 2 bases at V and 1 base at J; junction bases unmatched: 5. The CDR3 consists of 17 residues. CDR3 sequence reads: CASSLLAGGWGTDTQYF. In DNA form, the CDR3 reads TGTGCCAGCAGCTTACTAGCGGGAGGTTGGGGCACAGATACGCAGTATTTT.

In its sample, this clonotype was seen many times. This chain connects TRBV14 to TRBJ2-5; no definite D call. This CDR3 spans 16 amino acids. The V end lost 0 bases, the J end lost 5 bases, and 16 bases lay between the germline ends. Germline CDR1 reads SGHDN; CDR2 reads FVKESK. CDR3 bases: TGTGCCAGCAGCCAAGATAGTGCCCCCCCGCCGGAGACCCAGTACTTC. Its protein product is CASSQDSAPPPETQYF.

The chain uses TRBV19 and TRBJ1-5, with 12 bases that match TRBD1. With 1 base clipped from V and 0 bases from J, the junction kept 10 bases outside the gene matches. This CDR3 is 20 amino acids long. In germline, CDR1 is LNHDA, CDR2 SQIVND (reference sequence). The CDR3 is CASSIGGTGGFIGSNQPQHF. In nucleotides, the CDR3 is TGTGCCAGTAGTATAGGGGGGACAGGGGGCTTTATAGGTAGCAATCAGCCCCAGCATTTT. Looking up the rest from reference TRBV19 and TRBJ1-5 gives the full variable domain: DGGITQSPKYLFRKEGQNVTLSCEQNLNHDAMYWYRQDPGQGLRLIYYSQIVNDFQKGDIAEGYSVSREKKESFPLTVTSAQKNPTAFYLCASSIGGTGGFIGSNQPQHFGDGTRLSIL.

This clonotype was picked up many times. V and J are TRBV27 and TRBJ2-7; tentatively, D is TRBD2 (5 bases). V lost 9 bases to trimming and J lost 4 bases, with 13 bases between them. CDR1 is MNHEY, CDR2 SMNVEV, per germline (reference sequence). The CDR3 has 12 residues. CDR3 sequence: CASSNGEYEQYF. As DNA, the CDR3 is TGTGCCAGTTCGAACGGGGAGTACGAGCAGTACTTC.

Turning to this clonotype: A clone one base away is much larger, so this may be a read error. The chain carries TRBV6-1 and TRBJ2-2; D perhaps matches TRBD2 (5 bases). Germline V lookup: CDR1 MNHNS, CDR2 SASEGT. The CDR3 is made up of 12 amino acids. The DNA for the CDR3 is TGTGTCAGCAGTGTCGGACTCGGGGAGCTGTTTTTT. Translated, it gives CVSSVGLGELFF.

This clonotype was seen only a few times. In DNA form, the CDR3 reads TGTGCCAGCAGTTGGCGGACAGGGGCCTTACCGGACTATGGCTACACCTTC. This codes for CASSWRTGALPDYGYTF. The V and J genes are TRBV6-1 and TRBJ1-2; 9 bases agree with TRBD1. V dropped 5 bases and J dropped 3; count of bases not matched to a gene: 13. CDR3 length equals 17 residues. CDR1 and CDR2 from the germline V gene are MNHNS and SASEGT.

There are many counts of this clonotype. The chain has TRBV10-3 and TRBJ1-3; tentative D call: TRBD1 (6 bases). V lost 2 bases to trimming and J lost 2 bases, with 13 bases between them. The CDR3 is 16 amino acids. Looked up from germline, CDR1 is ENHRY and CDR2 is SYGVKD. CDR3 residues: CAISEPTRGAGNTIYF. The CDR3, as DNA: TGTGCCATCAGTGAGCCAACCAGGGGAGCTGGAAACACCATATATTTT.

A few counts support this clonotype. This sequence joins TRBV14 and TRBJ2-1; 10 bases align to TRBD2. The V and J ends lost 3 bases and 3 bases, in that order; junction bases with no gene match: 5. This CDR3 region has 16 residues. Germline V gene sequence: CDR1 SGHDN, CDR2 FVKESK. The CDR3 protein is CASSHLAGAVYNEQFF. The CDR3 DNA is TGTGCCAGCAGCCATCTAGCGGGAGCAGTCTACAATGAGCAGTTCTTC. The variable domain in full, completed from reference TRBV14 and TRBJ2-1, reads EAGVTQFPSHSVIEKGQTVTLRCDPISGHDNLYWYRRVMGKEIKFLLHFVKESKQDESGMPNNRFLAERTGGTYSTLKVQPAELEDSGVYFCASSHLAGAVYNEQFFGPGTRLTVL.

This clonotype was seen ten or more times. The rearrangement joins TRBV19 to TRBJ2-1; 8 nucleotides agree with TRBD2. The germline V gene encodes CDR1 LNHDA and CDR2 SQIVND (reference sequence). There are 17 residues in the CDR3. J gave up 3 bases and V 6 bases, and 13 bases lay outside the gene matches. The chain's CDR3 is CASRRGLSGILYNEQFF. In DNA form, the CDR3 reads TGTGCCAGTAGGAGGGGCCTTAGCGGGATTCTCTACAATGAGCAGTTCTTC.

This clonotype has a count of ten or more. The chain employs TRBV11-2 and TRBJ2-7; no clear D gene. Trimming cost V 3 bases and J 0 bases, with 6 bases left between them. Germline V gene lookup returns CDR1 SGHAT and CDR2 FQNNGV. The length of the CDR3 is 13 residues. This CDR3 is CASSLSPSYEQYF. In nucleotides, the CDR3 is TGTGCCAGCAGCTTGTCCCCCTCCTACGAGCAGTACTTC.